This passage covers 15 T cell receptor beta chains from one sample sequenced in a study of blood T cell repertoires in COVID-19. The data were produced by immunoSEQ multiplex PCR, yet TCRdb's version contains in-frame clones alone and is incomplete. The table records 55,000 to 80,000 clones, 65% to 85% of them present only once. The sequencing sample was made of peripheral blood. These receptors were obtained from a man aged 50 to 60 with active COVID-19.

The V call is TRBV3-1 (or the pseudogene TRBV3-2), the J call TRBJ1-6, with D perhaps matching TRBD1 (5 bases). The V gene lost 0 bases and the J gene lost 8 bases, with 26 bases spanning the gap. The CDR3 covers 20 residues. Germline V gene data show CDR1 as LGHDT and CDR2 as YNNKEL (reference sequence). The CDR3 DNA is TGTGCCAGCAGCCAAGAAGGTGGCTTAGAGGCAGGGTCAGGTCATTCACCCCTCCACTTT. Its protein product is CASSQEGGLEAGSGHSPLHF.

In DNA form, the CDR3 reads TGCGCCAGCAGTGAAAGAGGGACAGGAGCGGGGGAGCAGTACTTC. Translated, it gives CASSERGTGAGEQYF. The chain has TRBV10-2 and TRBJ2-7, with D possibly matching TRBD1 (8 bases). This CDR3 has 15 amino acids. Germline CDR1 WSHSY, CDR2 SAAADI. The V and J ends lost 3 bases and 7 bases respectively, with 19 bases between them.

This clone was seen only a few times. This chain joins TRBV19 and TRBJ1-5; D is perhaps TRBD1 (5 bases). CDR1 is LNHDA and CDR2 is SQIVND in the germline V gene (reference sequence). The V end lost 6 bases, the J end lost 7 bases, and 13 bases lay between the germline ends. CDR3 length: 13 amino acids. The CDR3 DNA follows: TGTGCCAGTAGCCAAGTCCAGGGACAGCCCCAGCATTTT. This sequence encodes CASSQVQGQPQHF.

The chain has TRBV5-4 and TRBJ2-7, with 11 bases fitting TRBD1. The CDR3 is 16 residues long. The V gene end was trimmed by 0 bases and the J gene end by 2 bases; junction bases not matched to a gene: 4. Germline V gives CDR1 SGHNT, CDR2 YYREEE (reference sequence). CDR3 residues: CASSLGTGGSAYEQYF. The CDR3 DNA follows: TGTGCCAGCAGCTTGGGGACAGGGGGCAGTGCCTACGAGCAGTACTTC.

The CDR3 is CAIKPAGGQGEQFF. The CDR3 nucleotides read TGTGCCATTAAGCCAGCGGGGGGCCAGGGTGAGCAGTTCTTC. The gene calls are TRBV10-3 and TRBJ2-1; 9 positions agree with TRBD2. Germline CDR1 ENHRY, CDR2 SYGVKD. The CDR3 totals 14 residues. With 9 bases clipped from V and 9 bases from J, the junction kept 12 bases outside the gene matches.

V and J are TRBV5-1 and TRBJ2-2; 8 bases are shared with TRBD1. CDR3 length: 15 amino acids. Germline V CDR1 and CDR2: SGHRS, YFSETQ. J gave up 4 bases and V 5 bases, and 7 bases lay outside the gene matches. The CDR3 region has the DNA TGCGCCAGCAGTCCGGACAGGGACCCCACCGGGGAGCTGTTTTTT. This encodes CASSPDRDPTGELFF.

This rearrangement joins TRBV7-2 to TRBJ2-3; D might be TRBD1 (6 bases). There are 15 residues in the CDR3. In germline, CDR1 is SGHTA, CDR2 FQGNSA. Trimming pared 3 bases from V and 2 bases from J, leaving 12 bases between. The CDR3 DNA sequence: TGTGCCAGCAGCTTCAAAGGACAGTCCACAGATACGCAGTATTTT. Protein sequence: CASSFKGQSTDTQYF.

The V gene is TRBV7-2, the J gene TRBJ1-4; 7 bases agree with TRBD1. CDR3 length: 14 amino acids. V was clipped by 4 bases and J by 7 bases; unmatched bases: 6. CDR1 SGHTA and CDR2 FQGNSA come from the germline V gene. This CDR3 is CASSSSSGGEKLFF. CDR3 coding DNA: TGTGCCAGCAGCTCAAGCTCAGGGGGTGAAAAACTGTTTTTT.

This clone has just a few counts. The chain links TRBV5-6 to TRBJ1-6; D is unclear. Trimming shortened V by 1 base and J by 8 bases, and 10 bases separated the two germline ends. From germline, CDR1 is SGHDT and CDR2 YYEEEE. The CDR3 is made up of 14 amino acids. The CDR3 region has the DNA TGTGCCAGCAGCTTGTACGGGCGGGATTCACCCCTCCACTTT. Encoded protein: CASSLYGRDSPLHF.

This clone has ten or more counts. This chain connects TRBV18 to TRBJ2-3; 7 bases agree with TRBD2. Germline V CDR1 and CDR2: KGHSH, LQKENI. The CDR3 runs to 15 residues. V gave up 3 bases and J gave up 2 bases; unmatched junction bases: 5. CDR3 sequence reads: CASSPAGVNTDTQYF. The DNA of the CDR3 is TGTGCCAGCTCACCGGCGGGGGTGAACACAGATACGCAGTATTTT.

The chain has TRBV24-1 and TRBJ2-3; possible D gene TRBD2, 5 bases. The germline gives CDR1 KGHDR, CDR2 SFDVKD. V was cut by 7 bases and J by 12 bases, with 16 bases left in between. This CDR3 spans 12 amino acids. The chain's CDR3 is CATRDPAGSQYF. DNA for the CDR3: TGTGCCACCAGGGACCCCGCGGGTAGTCAGTATTTT.

This clone was counted only a few times. The V and J genes are TRBV6-5 and TRBJ1-6; TRBD1 agrees at 9 bases. V shed 2 bases, J shed 7 bases, and the junction held 3 bases outside the gene matches. CDR1 is MNHEY, CDR2 SVGAGI, per germline. The CDR3 sequence is 15 residues long. The CDR3 region is CASSYGQGRNSPLHF. CDR3 nucleotides: TGTGCCAGCAGTTACGGACAGGGGAGGAATTCACCCCTCCACTTT.

The chain joins TRBV10-2 to TRBJ1-2, with a possible D match to TRBD1 (5 bases). V was clipped by 3 bases and J by 3 bases, with 11 bases between them. The CDR3 length is 14 residues. Germline lookup yields CDR1 WSHSY and CDR2 SAAADI. CDR3 sequence (DNA): TGCGCCAGCAGTGACCCGGGAGGGGACTATGGCTACACCTTC. Translating it yields CASSDPGGDYGYTF.

The chain has TRBV21-1 and TRBJ1-1; the DNA was not compared with TRBD1, the D call given in the table. TRBV21-1 is marked as a pseudogene. This CDR3 region has 16 residues. Written as DNA, the CDR3 is TGTGCCAGCAGCAAAGGTCGGACAGGGGGAAATACTGAAGCTTTCTTT. This translates into CASSKGRTGGNTEAFF.

For the CDR3, the DNA is TGTGCCAGCAGAAACGGACAGGACTGGGACCATGAGCAGTTCTTC. Its translation: CASRNGQDWDHEQFF. The chain recombines TRBV28 with TRBJ2-1; 7 bases agree with TRBD1. V gave up 6 bases and J gave up 8 bases; unmatched junction bases: 13. CDR3 size: 15 residues. The germline V gene has CDR1 MDHEN and CDR2 SYDVKM.